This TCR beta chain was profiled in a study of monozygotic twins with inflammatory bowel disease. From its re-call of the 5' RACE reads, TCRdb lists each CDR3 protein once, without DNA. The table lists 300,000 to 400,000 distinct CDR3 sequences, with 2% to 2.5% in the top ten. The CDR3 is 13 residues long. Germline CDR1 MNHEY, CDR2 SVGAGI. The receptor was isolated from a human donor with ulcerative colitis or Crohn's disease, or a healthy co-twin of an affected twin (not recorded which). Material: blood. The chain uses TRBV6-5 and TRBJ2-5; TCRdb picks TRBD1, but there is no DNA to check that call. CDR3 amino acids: CASRGTGQETQYF.